The 17 T cell receptor beta chains listed next were all sequenced from one sample in a study of cytomegalovirus exposure and HLA in healthy donors. Vbeta (60) and Jbeta (13) primers were used in the PCR. Here immunoSEQ multiplex PCR was the method, and the copy in TCRdb shows in-frame clones only, minus some. The table has 100,000 to 150,000 clones, under 85% seen once. The specimen sequenced was PBMCs. The receptors originated from a woman in her 50s in good health and CMV-seropositive.

The V and J genes are TRBV11-3 and TRBJ1-1; D remains ambiguous. The V and J ends lost 0 bases and 5 bases respectively, with 10 bases between them. The CDR3 covers 14 residues. Germline V gives CDR1 SGHNT, CDR2 YENEEA. This CDR3 reads CASSLDGVGTEAFF. The CDR3 nucleotides are TGTGCCAGCAGCTTAGACGGGGTTGGGACTGAAGCTTTCTTT.

This clone occurred once. V gene TRBV7-2 combines with J gene TRBJ1-6; D is unresolved. CDR1 and CDR2 from the germline V gene are SGHTA and FQGNSA. Trimming left V 1 base short and J 8 bases short, with 15 bases between. The CDR3 contains 16 residues. This chain's CDR3 is CASSLGSSVSDSPLHF. The CDR3 nucleotides are TGTGCCAGCAGCTTAGGATCATCCGTCTCGGATTCACCCCTCCACTTT. The full variable domain, in which reference TRBV7-2 and TRBJ1-6 provide the parts outside the CDR3, is GAGVSQSPSNKVTEKGKDVELRCDPISGHTALYWYRQSLGQGLEFLIYFQGNSAPDKSGLPSDRFSAERTGGSVSTLTIQRTQQEDSAVYLCASSLGSSVSDSPLHFGNGTRLTVT.

The V and J genes are TRBV5-4 and TRBJ2-1, with 11 bases lining up with TRBD2. Germline V lookup: CDR1 SGHNT, CDR2 YYREEE (reference sequence). The junction had 3 bases not matched to a gene; V was cut back by 3 bases and J by 1 base. This CDR3 comprises 16 residues. The CDR3 here is CASSSLAGGSYNEQFF. CDR3 DNA sequence: TGTGCCAGCAGCTCCCTAGCGGGAGGATCCTACAATGAGCAGTTCTTC.

The chain employs TRBV5-4 and TRBJ2-5, with TRBD1 identical over 7 bases. The CDR3 consists of 14 residues. After removal of 4 bases from V and 2 bases from J, the junction contained 5 bases not matched to a gene. Per germline, CDR1 SGHNT and CDR2 YYREEE (reference sequence). DNA for the CDR3: TGTGCCAGCAGCGCCAGGGGGATACAAGAGACCCAGTACTTC. It codes for CASSARGIQETQYF.

This clone appeared a single time. J is TRBJ2-1 and V is TRBV13, with D possibly TRBD2 on 6 matching bases. Trimming stripped 5 bases from V and 6 bases from J, with 14 bases between. The germline gives CDR1 PRHDT, CDR2 FYEKMQ (reference sequence). CDR3 size: 14 residues. CDR3 sequence: CASSGGGWPNEQFF. The DNA of the CDR3 is TGTGCCAGCAGCGGGGGAGGCTGGCCCAATGAGCAGTTCTTC.

This sequence joins TRBV7-2 and TRBJ2-4, with 14 nucleotides matching TRBD2. Germline V gene sequence: CDR1 SGHTA, CDR2 FQGNSA. Germline trimming cut 4 bases from V and 7 bases from J; bases unmatched to any gene: 3. This CDR3 contains 15 residues. This CDR3 is CASSSRTSGGNIQYF. CDR3 DNA sequence: TGTGCCAGCAGCTCCAGGACTAGCGGGGGGAACATTCAGTACTTC.

The genes are TRBV9 and TRBJ1-2, with 12 bases aligning to TRBD1. With V trimmed by 4 bases and J by 4 bases, 5 bases remained unmatched. The CDR3 covers 15 residues. CDR1 and CDR2 from the germline V gene are SGDLS and YYNGEE. CDR3 nucleotides: TGTGCCAGCAGCACGGGACAGGGGGCGGGCTATGGCTACACCTTC. Translated: CASSTGQGAGYGYTF.

This clone appeared a few times. The rearrangement joins TRBV18 to TRBJ1-1; a possible D gene is TRBD1 (5 bases). The CDR3 covers 15 residues. CDR1 and CDR2 from the germline V gene are KGHSH and LQKENI. Between the trimmed V and J ends, which lost 6 bases and 4 bases, there was a span of 18 bases. Here the CDR3 reads CASSQAQALFTEAFF. The CDR3 nucleotides are TGTGCCAGCTCCCAGGCACAGGCTCTGTTCACTGAAGCTTTCTTT.

This clone came up a few times. The chain links TRBV5-1 to TRBJ2-7; TRBD2 aligns across 10 bases. Germline lookup yields CDR1 SGHRS and CDR2 YFSETQ. The V and J ends lost 2 bases and 3 bases, in that order; junction bases with no gene match: 8. This CDR3 is 16 amino acids long. Here the CDR3 reads CASSFTGSSGSYEQYF. The CDR3 region has the DNA TGCGCCAGCAGCTTTACGGGTTCTAGCGGGAGCTACGAGCAGTACTTC.

DNA for the CDR3: TGCGCCAGCAGCTTGGCTCTCGAGACCCAGTACTTC. This gives the protein CASSLALETQYF. The chain joins TRBV5-1 to TRBJ2-5; unclear D gene. Germline V gene sequence: CDR1 SGHRS, CDR2 YFSETQ. Trimming took 0 bases from V and 5 from J, leaving 5 bases between them. This CDR3 contains 12 residues. Combining the CDR3 with reference TRBV5-1 and TRBJ2-5 gives the whole variable domain KAGVTQTPRYLIKTRGQQVTLSCSPISGHRSVSWYQQTPGQGLQFLFEYFSETQRNKGNFPGRFSGRQFSNSRSEMNVSTLELGDSALYLCASSLALETQYFGPGTRLLVL.

This clone was detected only once. The chain carries TRBV5-1 and TRBJ1-3; 7 bases agree with TRBD1. The CDR3 is made up of 16 amino acids. Germline CDR1 reads SGHRS; CDR2 reads YFSETQ. The V gene end was trimmed by 4 bases and the J gene end by 0 bases; junction bases not matched to a gene: 7. Written as DNA, the CDR3 is TGCGCCAGCAGCACCGGGACAGCAGGCTCTGGAAACACCATATATTTT. It yields the protein CASSTGTAGSGNTIYF.

The rearrangement joins TRBV28 to TRBJ1-6; no reliable D call. The CDR3 covers 16 residues. V lost 5 bases, J lost 2 bases, and 13 bases lay in between. Looked up from germline, CDR1 is MDHEN and CDR2 is SYDVKM. CDR3 bases: TGTGCCAGCAGTCAACTTCAAACGGCCTATAATTCACCCCTCCACTTT. Encoded protein: CASSQLQTAYNSPLHF.

V usage is TRBV7-8 and J usage is TRBJ2-1; 7 positions match TRBD1. V dropped 1 base and J dropped 4; count of bases not matched to a gene: 7. Germline V gives CDR1 SGHVS, CDR2 FQNEAQ. The CDR3 consists of 16 residues. CDR3 region: CASSLGVSGGYNEQFF. CDR3 DNA: TGTGCCAGCAGCTTAGGGGTTTCAGGGGGATACAATGAGCAGTTCTTC.

The chain is built from TRBV23-1 and TRBJ2-1; 8 bases match TRBD2. TRBV23-1 counts as an open reading frame of uncertain function. The CDR3 extends over 18 amino acids. The ends lost 0 bases at V and 4 bases at J; junction bases unmatched: 11. CDR3 in DNA: TGCGCCAGCAGTCAATCCCGGAGGGGACTAGACCGTTACAATGAGCAGTTCTTC. Its translation: CASSQSRRGLDRYNEQFF.

The chain carries TRBV5-1 and TRBJ2-5; D possibly corresponds to TRBD1 (5 bases). The CDR3 is 13 amino acids. Trimming removed 1 base from V and 3 bases from J, with 7 bases in between. The germline V gene encodes CDR1 SGHRS and CDR2 YFSETQ. CDR3: CASSLLTEETQYF. The CDR3, as DNA: TGCGCCAGCAGCTTGTTGACAGAAGAGACCCAGTACTTC.

The V gene is TRBV11-2, the J gene TRBJ2-3; the match to TRBD2 covers 10 bases. After removal of 6 bases from V and 5 bases from J, the junction contained 5 bases not matched to a gene. Looked up from germline, CDR1 is SGHAT and CDR2 is FQNNGV. The CDR3 spans 14 residues. CDR3 nucleotides: TGTGCCAGCAGGAGCGGGGGGGCCTTAGATACGCAGTATTTT. This codes for CASRSGGALDTQYF.

V usage is TRBV5-1 and J usage is TRBJ2-7, with no clear D. There are 15 residues in the CDR3. V lost 2 bases, J lost 0 bases, and 12 bases lay in between. Germline loops: CDR1 SGHRS, CDR2 YFSETQ. The CDR3 nucleotides read TGCGCCAGCAGCTTAACGGGTTCGTCCTCCTACGAGCAGTACTTC. Translated, it gives CASSLTGSSSYEQYF.